The sample holds a few counts of the clone carrying this T cell receptor beta chain. The target antigen is unknown. In making TCR beta libraries, quantitative 5'-RACE with molecular barcodes was used. From the 5' RACE reads, TCRdb called clonotypes with MiXCR, one entry per CDR3 protein. Counted here are about 340,000 distinct CDR3 sequences, 20% to 25% occurring once; the ten biggest clones make up around 13%. This specimen belongs to a study of CD8 T cells in ankylosing spondylitis. Study outcomes and limitations: Disease-linked clones displayed a CD8+ phenotype and appeared relatively rarely in peripheral blood. Apparently characteristic of ankylosing spondylitis blood was a TCR beta motif (under ten highly homologous variants). Disease-associated clones were reportedly significantly overrepresented in matched ankylosing spondylitis synovial fluid.

V was trimmed by 4 bases and J by 3 bases, leaving 6 bases between them. The germline V gene has CDR1 SEHNR and CDR2 FQNEAQ (reference sequence). The CDR3 has 12 amino acids. The sequenced material came from blood, either unsorted or a sorted T cell fraction (not recorded which). This TCR was sampled from a male donor with ankylosing spondylitis or in good health (not recorded which). The V and J genes are TRBV7-9 and TRBJ1-1; no clear D. In DNA, the CDR3 is TGTGCCAGCAGCTCGCTTGACACTGAAGCTTTCTTT. This sequence encodes CASSSLDTEAFF. Combining the CDR3 with reference TRBV7-9 and TRBJ1-1 gives the whole variable domain DTGVSQNPRHKITKRGQNVTFRCDPISEHNRLYWYRQTLGQGPEFLTYFQNEAQLEKSRLLSDRFSAERPKGSFSTLEIQRTEQGDSAMYLCASSSLDTEAFFGQGTRLTVV.